This record looks at one T cell receptor (beta chain) sequence and its context. Its cognate antigen has yet to be identified. No qualities accompany the bases; no much larger clone lies one base away. In total, about 650 healthy bone marrow donors made up the cohort. All cohort members were sampled while nominally healthy, although unrecorded immune exposures were likely present. The donor was CMV seronegative and was included in the group of approximately 350 seronegative cohort members. A peripheral blood sample was collected from each donor, and TCR beta sequencing was performed on peripheral blood mononuclear cells. Genomic DNA was extracted from the blood cell samples with the Qiagen DNeasy Blood Extraction Kit. The data are from a study of cytomegalovirus exposure and HLA in healthy donors (dated by TCRdb to about 2017). About the study as a whole: An earlier analysis of some 620 of the donors reported 276 Gb of sequence data and about 120 million unique TCR beta sequences obtained from some 200 million T cells. An early release covering just under 650 HLA-typed donors comprised roughly 300 gigabases of sequencing data and around 80 million unique TCR sequences. The genetic ancestry cluster associated with self-reported Caucasian donors included approximately 85% of the roughly 380 genotyped donors. The aim of the study was to test whether cataloging public T cell receptors could identify signatures of past pathogen exposure. The study profiled the T cell repertoires of fewer than 850 subjects by immunosequencing and related them to cytomegalovirus serostatus. Besides the first cohort of roughly 660 subjects, a separate validation cohort made up of over 95 different subjects was used. To predict cytomegalovirus infection status, the study brought together high-throughput TCR immunosequencing, statistical association of individual TCRs with disease status, and machine learning. In a later analysis, previously published TCR beta repertoires from 550 to 750 donors were re-analyzed and high-resolution HLA genotyping was added so that TCR occurrence patterns could be studied. Rather than drawing on any new phenotypic data, the later analysis identified candidate immune exposures from TCR beta sequences and the way those sequences occurred across donors. In an earlier analysis of 500 to 650 of the donors, high-throughput TCR beta sequencing was used to judge whether each TCR beta V gene segment behaved as functional or pseudogenic. Donor age, sex, ethnicity and CMV serostatus were collected together with the repertoire data. A later genetic analysis used genome-wide SNP genotypes for 398 of the 666 donors, treating that subset as a discovery cohort. Every discovery cohort repertoire had been produced on one sequencing platform. HLA typing covered class I and class II loci at four-digit resolution. The number of donors typed differed by locus, with about 629-640 for A, B, C, DRB1 and DQB1, roughly 520 for DQA1, approximately 570 for DPA1, and 472 for DPB1. Roughly five DR-DQ haplotypes were handled as single units for association and clustering, since linkage in the cohort was strong. On average, approximately 250,000 unique TCR beta nucleotide sequences were sequenced per donor among 398 genotyped donors of the cohort, with roughly 20% of those sequences being non-productive.

The paper as a whole reports these results and caveats: Linkage disequilibrium might explain the correlated functional status among segregating V segments, but an unknown experimental factor could not be ruled out. When HLA alleles, especially DR and DQ, strongly co-occurred, TCR associations were difficult to assign to individual alleles. It was suggested by the authors that the approach could potentially be generalized to other disease states and immunological phenotypes. Because the 87-base-pair reads could not distinguish some IMGT-functional V segments, including TRBV6-2 and TRBV6-3, those segments were excluded. Over 15 rarely observed V segments, including chromosome 9 orphons, were excluded from the earlier analysis of just under 600 of the donors because counts were too low. The presence/absence analyses assumed that sequencing depth was roughly uniform across donors, and that assumption may not be true. HLA typing was unavailable for some donors at each locus, so association tests used only the typed subset. A further reported finding was that TCR beta sequences accurately predicted the HLA-A and HLA-B alleles for most subjects in the first cohort. A later analysis reported that several top co-occurrence clusters appeared linked to parvovirus B19, influenza, CMV and Epstein-Barr virus. A total of fewer than 200 TCR beta chains were listed by the study as associated with cytomegalovirus. Most TCR sequences were observed very rarely across donors, whereas some public TCRs were present in many individuals. In this cohort, only TCR beta chains were sequenced, and detectable features were limited by the absence of alpha or paired-chain data. V-gene and J-gene trimming of TCR beta chains was associated with a missense DCLRE1C variant in a later genetic analysis, and the association was replicated in an independent cohort. Compared with the approximately 670-donor mean, donors in an Asian-associated ancestry cluster had fewer N-insertions in productive TCRs, according to a later genetic analysis. A cluster of highly shared sequence variants was judged likely to represent a technical artifact of the sequencing pipeline. A later analysis found that most CMV-associated TCR beta chains appeared HLA-restricted, with HLA associations seemingly driven largely by CMV exposure. According to a later analysis, TCR association rates differed among HLA loci, with DRB1 alleles showing the most associated TCRs and HLA-C alleles showing the fewest. In vitro tests confirmed that a few of the cytomegalovirus-associated TCR beta chains recognize cytomegalovirus antigens. Compared with equally common non-associated chains, HLA-associated TCR beta chains in a later analysis were more clonally expanded and had lower generation probabilities. For the cohort, immune exposure information was limited to CMV serostatus. In a later analysis, 16,951 TCR beta sequences were associated with specific HLA alleles at a false discovery rate of 0.05. In an earlier analysis of 587 of the donors, most TCR beta V segments were observed in productive rearrangements about 87% or about 30% of the time, broadly matching IMGT annotations. In both the original and validation cohorts, the classifier was reported to diagnose cytomegalovirus status with high specificity and sensitivity.

The CDR3 contains 15 residues, cysteine and phenylalanine counted. Just CDR3 DNA is preserved here, 45 bases in frame from base 1. V is trimmed back by 5 bases and J by 2 bases, and the junction contains 7 bases that no gene match accounts for. The germline V gene (reference sequence) provides CDR1 SEHNR and CDR2 FQNEAQ. The library was prepared using the immunoSEQ multiplex PCR assay. For the multiplex PCR, a mixture combining 60 forward primers for TCR Vbeta segments and 13 reverse primers for TCR Jbeta segments was used. The CDR3 region of rearranged TCR beta genes was amplified from genomic DNA with a multiplex PCR assay. The amplified TCR beta libraries were sequenced on the Illumina HiSeq System as 87-base-pair reads. In the source study's methods: A later analysis counted tens of millions of unique TCR beta chains across the 670 or so repertoires, and around 12 million of these chains were shared by at least two donors. A nearest-neighbor algorithm error-corrected the raw reads and collapsed the reads into unique sequences, merging closely related sequences to remove PCR and sequencing errors. V, D and J gene segments were assigned by aligning CDR3 sequences to IMGT reference sequences. For a sequence to be retained, at least a six-nucleotide match to both a V gene segment and a J gene segment was required. A rearrangement was called productive if the CDR3 had no stop codons and remained in frame with V and J, and every other rearrangement was called non-productive. CDR3 was defined by IMGT convention, running from the second conserved V-encoded cysteine to the conserved J-encoded phenylalanine. The earlier analysis of some 580 of the donors excluded any sequence lacking an unambiguous match to a single V gene segment. An earlier analysis of a few hundred of the donors called V segments functional above 56.7% productive rearrangements and segregating when the between-donor standard deviation exceeded 5%. A statistical classification framework was developed to diagnose cytomegalovirus status using the catalog of TCR beta chain sequences. V and J gene assignment, in a later analysis, came from comparing TCR nucleotide sequences with IMGT/GENE-DB human TR gene sequences. Using the TCRdist pipeline, a later analysis assigned CDR3 sequences along with most-parsimonious VDJ recombination scenarios. A later analysis defined each TCR beta chain by its CDR3 amino acid sequence plus V-gene family, and excluded reads lacking a unique V-gene family. As a way to deal with suspected cross-contamination and a sequencing artifact, a later analysis dropped 450 to 600 nucleotide sequences that were highly shared and had low generation probability. For each public chain, a later analysis derived a clonal expansion index from normalized ranks of inferred template counts within each repertoire. In a later analysis, generation probabilities were computed with a VDJ recombination model fitted to out-of-frame rearrangements, and the resulting probabilities were checked against IGoR. A later analysis scored TCR-TCR, TCR-HLA and TCR-CMV co-occurrence with hypergeometric tests, applying a repertoire-size bias correction to TCR pairs. A later analysis estimated false discovery rates by permuting HLA or CMV assignments 20 times. In a later analysis, co-occurring TCRs were grouped using DBSCAN, and TCRdist sequence similarity was added for clustering within HLA-allele-positive subsets. For co-occurrence clustering, repertoires with fewer than 30,000 or more than 120,000 public chains were excluded, along with a handful of repertoires with anomalous nucleotide sharing. TCRdb re-hosts the immuneACCESS table, in-frame sequences only. Its copies lack some clones; in the studies checked, an unresolved V gene accounts for under half of them, and the cause for the rest is not known. The V and J calls and clone size were taken over from that table, and D and trimming were inferred from the DNA. This sample is represented by 150,000 to 200,000 clones; 80% to 90% of them were singletons. The ten most abundant clones make up 0.77% of the sample.

The rearranged chain carries TRBV7-9 and TRBJ2-7, with TRBD1 matching 9 junction bases. The sample taken for sequencing was PBMCs. The TCR comes from a woman aged 18-29 years in good health and CMV-seronegative. Here the CDR3 is given as CASSTPGTGPYEQYF. The bases read TGTGCCAGCAGCACCCCCGGGACAGGGCCCTACGAGCAGTACTTC.